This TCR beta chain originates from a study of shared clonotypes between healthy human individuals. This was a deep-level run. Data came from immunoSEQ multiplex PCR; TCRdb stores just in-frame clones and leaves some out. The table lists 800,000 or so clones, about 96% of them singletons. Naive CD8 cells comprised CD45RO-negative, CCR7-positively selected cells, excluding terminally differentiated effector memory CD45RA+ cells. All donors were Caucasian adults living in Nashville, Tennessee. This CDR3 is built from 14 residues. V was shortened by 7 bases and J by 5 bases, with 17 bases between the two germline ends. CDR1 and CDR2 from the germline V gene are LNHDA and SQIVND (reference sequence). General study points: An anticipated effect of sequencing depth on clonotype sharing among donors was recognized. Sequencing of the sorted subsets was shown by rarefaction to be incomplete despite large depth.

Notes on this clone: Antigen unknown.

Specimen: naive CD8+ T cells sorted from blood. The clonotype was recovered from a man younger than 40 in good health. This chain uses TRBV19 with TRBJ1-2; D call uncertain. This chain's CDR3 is CASNGGKTYYGYTF. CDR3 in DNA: TGTGCCAGTAATGGAGGGAAGACCTATTATGGCTACACCTTC.